This T cell receptor beta chain emerged from a study of response to subunit inactivated influenza vaccine. The CDR3 covers 14 residues. Trimming took 5 bases from V and 2 from J, leaving 13 bases between them. Germline CDR1 MNHEY, CDR2 SMNVEV (reference sequence). One entry per CDR3 protein, called by TCRdb with MiXCR from the RT-PCR reads. This sample has hundreds of thousands of distinct CDR3 sequences; 11% occur once, and the top ten carry 9.5% to 12%. This sample was also put to use in a study of T cells expressing NK-cell markers. Per that paper: 5'RACE template switching built TCR beta cDNA with unique molecular identifiers. From sorted CD3+CD56+NKG2C+, CD3+CD56+NKG2C- and CD3+CD56-NKG2C+ T cells came the TCR beta repertoires. Seven of the eight sequenced donors were classified as HCMV-seropositive, and one was classified as seronegative. Sorting was limited to alpha-beta TCR-expressing T cells with an anti-gamma-delta TCR antibody in several experiments. The CD3+CD56-NKG2C+ fraction of a handful of donors was also led by these clonotypes.

This receptor was obtained from a man aged 50 to 59 who received an inactivated influenza vaccine. J is TRBJ2-7 and V is TRBV27, with D perhaps matching TRBD2 (6 bases). Material: PBMCs from blood, obtained on the day of vaccination. CDR3 region: CASSVTGGTYEQYF. DNA for the CDR3: TGTGCCAGCAGTGTTACCGGGGGTACCTACGAGCAGTACTTC.